A selection of T cell receptor beta chains follows, all from one sample in a study of T cell changes during pregnancy in multiple sclerosis. Here immunoSEQ multiplex PCR was the method, and the copy in TCRdb shows in-frame clones only, minus some. The sample has about 40,000 clones; more than 70% are singletons. The starting material was CD8+ T cells from peripheral blood mononuclear cells, obtained in the first trimester of pregnancy. Receptors were obtained from a female donor with multiple sclerosis, enrolled in a pregnancy study. CDR3s include the opening cysteine and the closing phenylalanine or tryptophan. A D gene is named only where the DNA matches it firmly. Clone size appears in some rows only: once, few, many, or a class for an expanded clone.

>TRBJ2-1|.|.|TRBV21-1
TGTGCCAGCAGCAAAGGGACAGGGCTAGCGGGGGCCTCGTTATACAATGAGCAGTTCTTC
CASSKGTGLAGASLYNEQFF
>TRBJ2-1|TRBD1|few|TRBV9
TGTGCCAGCAGCCCCCTAGACAGGGGCGATGAGCAGTTCTTC
CASSPLDRGDEQFF
>TRBJ2-1|TRBD1|.|TRBV6-5
TGTGCCAGCAGCCCGACAGGGGTTTACTACAATGAGCAGTTCTTC
CASSPTGVYYNEQFF
>TRBJ1-2|.|.|TRBV10-3
TGTGCCATCAGTGAGTCGTGGGGAGGAGGCGACTATGGCTACACCTTC
CAISESWGGGDYGYTF
>TRBJ1-2|TRBD1|.|TRBV7-8
TGTGCCAGCAGCTTGGGACAGCGCTATGGCTACACCTTC
CASSLGQRYGYTF
>TRBJ1-1|.|.|TRBV4-3
TGCGCCAGCAGCCAAGAAAGCGAGAACACTGAAGCTTTCTTT
CASSQESENTEAFF
>TRBJ2-7|.|.|TRBV7-9
TGTGCCAGCAGCTTGGCAGGGGTCTACGAGCAGTACTTC
CASSLAGVYEQYF
>TRBJ1-2|TRBD1|few|TRBV7-6
TGTGCCAGCAGCTTAGGACAGGGAGGTGAGGGCTACACCTTC
CASSLGQGGEGYTF
>TRBJ1-1|TRBD1|.|TRBV7-9
TGTGCCAGCAGCTCACCAACAGGGGGACAACCTGAAGCTTTCTTT
CASSSPTGGQPEAFF
>TRBJ1-1|.|.|TRBV6-5
TGTGCCAGCAGCCGGGTTTGGGGGGACACTGAAGCTTTCTTT
CASSRVWGDTEAFF
>TRBJ1-1|TRBD1|.|TRBV6-5
TGTGCCAGCAGTTCCCTTCGACAGGGCGAAGCTTTCTTT
CASSSLRQGEAFF
>TRBJ1-2|.|.|TRBV29-1
TGCAGCGTCGCTACAGTCAACTATGGCTACACCTTC
CSVATVNYGYTF
>TRBJ2-5|.|.|TRBV27
TGTGCCAGCAGTTTATATTTTAAAGAGACCCAGTACTTC
CASSLYFKETQYF
>TRBJ2-5|TRBD2|.|TRBV2
TGTGCCAGCAGAATAGCGGGAGTCTATGAGACCCAGTACTTC
CASRIAGVYETQYF
>TRBJ1-1|.|.|TRBV19
TGTGCCAGTGCTCGCACACTGAACACTGAAGCTTTCTTT
CASARTLNTEAFF
>TRBJ1-1|TRBD1|.|TRBV4-3
TGCGCCAGCAGCCAATCCACCAGGGGGCACACTGAAGCTTTCTTT
CASSQSTRGHTEAFF
>TRBJ1-5|.|.|TRBV4-1
TGCGCCAGCGCTGGGGGAGGGGAGGGGCAGCCCCAGCATTTT
CASAGGGEGQPQHF
>TRBJ2-7|TRBD2|.|TRBV4-2
TGTGCCAGCAGCCAAGTGGGCGGGGGGGTATACGAGCAGTACTTC
CASSQVGGGVYEQYF
>TRBJ2-7|.|once|TRBV7-2
TGTGCCAGCAGCTTAGAAGACAGCTCCTACGAGCAGTACTTC
CASSLEDSSYEQYF
>TRBJ1-2|.|.|TRBV9
TGTGCCAGCAGCGTAGAAACGGGATACGGCTACACCTTC
CASSVETGYGYTF
>TRBJ1-4|TRBD1|.|TRBV6-5
TGTGCCAGCAGTTACATCGGACAGGGGTCAATAAAACTGTTTTTT
CASSYIGQGSIKLFF
>TRBJ2-7|TRBD1|.|TRBV5-6
TGTGCCAGCAGCTTAGGGACAGGGGTCTACGAGCAGTACTTC
CASSLGTGVYEQYF
>TRBJ2-3|.|.|TRBV12-1
TGTGCCAGCAGCACCAGCGGGGGGGCTAGCACAGATACGCAGTATTTT
CASSTSGGASTDTQYF
>TRBJ1-2|.|.|TRBV28
TGTGCCAGCAGTTTGGTTATGCGGGGGAACTATGGCTACACCTTC
CASSLVMRGNYGYTF
>TRBJ1-2|.|.|TRBV4-2
TGTGCCAGCAGCCAACAGGGTCGAGGCTACACCTTC
CASSQQGRGYTF
>TRBJ1-3|TRBD1|.|TRBV7-9
TGTGCCAGCAGCTTAGTTGGACAGGGCTCCTCCGGAAACACCATATATTTT
CASSLVGQGSSGNTIYF
>TRBJ2-7|.|.|TRBV2
TGTGCCAGCAGGCCTGGTAGGGGGACCGAGCAGTACTTC
CASRPGRGTEQYF
>TRBJ2-3|TRBD2|once|TRBV18
TGTGCCAGCTCACCACCCGTAGCGGGGGGCACAGATACGCAGTATTTT
CASSPPVAGGTDTQYF
>TRBJ1-2|.|.|TRBV9
TGTGCCAGCAGCGTAGCAGGGGCAAGCTATGGCTACACCTTC
CASSVAGASYGYTF
>TRBJ2-3|TRBD2|.|TRBV27
TGTGCCAGCAGTTTTCAGGTCCTAGCGGGGGGGCGGAATACGCAGTATTTT
CASSFQVLAGGRNTQYF
>TRBJ2-7|TRBD1|.|TRBV4-3
TGCGCCAGCAGCCAGTGGGACAGTTTAAGCTCCTACGAGCAGTACTTC
CASSQWDSLSSYEQYF
>TRBJ2-7|TRBD1|.|TRBV9
TGTGCCAGCAGCGCGGGGACAGGTTTTTCCTACGAGCAGTACTTC
CASSAGTGFSYEQYF
>TRBJ2-2|.|once|TRBV19
TGTGCCAGTAGTATAGGGGGGGGGCCGGTCGGGGAGCTGTTTTTT
CASSIGGGPVGELFF
>TRBJ2-7|.|.|TRBV4-3
TGCGCCAGCAGCCAAGCCGGCGGCGAGCAGTACTTC
CASSQAGGEQYF
>TRBJ2-7|TRBD1|.|TRBV7-9
TGTGCCAGCAGCTCGTTAGGTGGACAGGGGTACTCCTACGAGCAGTACTTC
CASSSLGGQGYSYEQYF
>TRBJ1-1|.|.|TRBV13
TGTGCCAGCAGCTTAGGAGTAGAGGGAAGTGAAGCTTTCTTT
CASSLGVEGSEAFF
>TRBJ2-3|TRBD2|.|TRBV7-3
TGTGCCAGCAGCCTGGGGAGGGAAGGTCCAGATACGCAGTATTTT
CASSLGREGPDTQYF
>TRBJ1-1|TRBD1|.|TRBV30
TGTGCCTGGACCCGCAACAGGGGGACTGAAGCTTTCTTT
CAWTRNRGTEAFF
>TRBJ2-5|.|.|TRBV6-5
TGTGCCAGCAGTTACTCTAATCCCCAAGAGACCCAGTACTTC
CASSYSNPQETQYF
>TRBJ1-1|.|.|TRBV4-3
TGCGCCAGCAGCCAAGGCGTTTTTGGTGCTAACACTGAAGCTTTCTTT
CASSQGVFGANTEAFF
>TRBJ1-4|.|.|TRBV6-6
TGTGCCAGCAGTAGCCCGGGCAGGGATAATGAAAAACTGTTTTTT
CASSSPGRDNEKLFF
>TRBJ1-6|.|once|TRBV7-9
TGTGCCAGCAGCCGAGATTCACCCCTCCACTTT
CASSRDSPLHF
>TRBJ2-7|.|.|TRBV4-3
TGCGCCAGCAGCCAGGACAGCTACGAGCAGTACTTC
CASSQDSYEQYF
>TRBJ2-5|TRBD2|.|TRBV6-5
TGTGCCAGCAGTACTAGCGGAGAGACCCAGTACTTC
CASSTSGETQYF
>TRBJ2-5|TRBD2|.|TRBV5-6
TGTGCCAGCAGCTTCGGGACTAGCATCGAGACCCAGTACTTC
CASSFGTSIETQYF
>TRBJ1-2|TRBD1|.|TRBV7-6
TGTGCCAGCAGCTTAGGTACCGGACAGGTCCCCTATGGCTACACCTTC
CASSLGTGQVPYGYTF
>TRBJ2-3|TRBD1|.|TRBV6-1
TGTGCCAGCAGTGCGGACAGGGGGACGACAGATACGCAGTATTTT
CASSADRGTTDTQYF
>TRBJ2-7|TRBD1|medium-sized|TRBV19
TGTGCCAGACTCCGGGACAGGAGAACAGAGCAGTACTTC
CARLRDRRTEQYF
>TRBJ2-7|.|medium-sized|TRBV15
TGTGCCACCAGCAGAGGGGGGGTATCGGGAGTTGACGAGCAGTACTTC
CATSRGGVSGVDEQYF
>TRBJ2-1|.|once|TRBV9
TGTGCCAGCAGCGTAGCTTCCTACAATGAGCAGTTCTTC
CASSVASYNEQFF